Listed here is a single T cell receptor beta chain. This clone was picked up a small number of times. Its target antigen remains unknown. Base qualities are not provided; no much larger clone lies one nucleotide away. The CDR3 contains 15 residues, cysteine and phenylalanine counted. The retained sequence is limited to the CDR3, 45 bases, with the frame set at the first base. The germline V gene supplies CDR1 SGHAT and CDR2 FQNNGV. The germline ends are 14 bases apart after V is trimmed by 0 bases and J by 5 bases. Separate from the roughly 660-subject first cohort, the validation cohort of over 90 subjects was the group to which the donors belonged. The source of the sample is a study of cytomegalovirus exposure and HLA in healthy donors (dated by TCRdb to about 2017). For the study in its entirety: The 650 to 750 repertoires of the first cohort and the roughly 120 validation repertoires were produced on the same platform, according to a later analysis. A separate validation cohort of over a hundred different subjects was used in addition to the roughly 620-subject first cohort. To predict cytomegalovirus infection status, the study combined high-throughput TCR immunosequencing, statistical association of individual TCRs with disease status, and machine learning. The study aimed to test whether cataloging public T cell receptors could reveal signatures of past pathogen exposure.

Receptors were amplified or captured by the immunoSEQ multiplex PCR assay. In the original analysis: A statistical classification framework was built for diagnosing cytomegalovirus status from the catalog of TCR beta chain sequences. TCRdb holds this immuneACCESS table with in-frame rearrangements only. Some clones are missing; in checked studies, unresolved V genes explain under half, and the rest has no known cause. The V and J calls and clone size are taken from that table; D and trimming were inferred from the DNA. The sample includes 130,000 to 150,000 clones, with 85% to 90% observed a single time. The top ten hold over 9% of the sample. Results and caveats for the whole study, not just this receptor: The validation cohort had no HLA typing available for a later analysis, so co-occurrence within that cohort was assessed over all 130 or so repertoires. In vitro tests confirmed that a few of the cytomegalovirus-associated TCR beta chains recognize cytomegalovirus antigens. In a later analysis, TCRs clustered in the first cohort were found to also tend to co-occur in the approximately 110 validation repertoires, with roughly 93% of cluster scores above 0. It was suggested by the authors that the approach could potentially be generalized to other disease states and immunological phenotypes. Across donors, most TCR sequences were observed very rarely, whereas some public TCRs were present in many individuals. The classifier was reported to diagnose cytomegalovirus status with high specificity and sensitivity in both the original and validation cohorts. In the study, some 160 TCR beta chains were listed as associated with cytomegalovirus.

The clonotype comes from a woman between 18 and 29 years old in good health and CMV-seropositive. Material for sequencing was PBMCs. The sequence links TRBV11-2 to TRBJ2-7; matching of 5 bases hints at TRBD2 as the D gene. The DNA sequence reads TGTGCCAGCAGCTTAGATTGGGTAAGAGGGCACGAGCAGTACTTC. Protein translation: CASSLDWVRGHEQYF.